The rows below give T cell receptor beta chains drawn from one sample of a study of cytomegalovirus exposure and HLA in healthy donors. The repertoire was sequenced with immunoSEQ multiplex PCR; TCRdb's copy has only in-frame clones and lacks some. The sample consists of around 130,000 clones, about 86% of them appearing once. The sequenced sample was PBMCs. All receptors derive from a woman aged 40 to 50 in good health and CMV-seronegative. Both conserved end residues are part of each CDR3. A D gene is named only where the DNA matches it firmly.

TGTGCCAGCAGTTCCCCACCATGGACAGGAGTTGGCACCGGGGAGCTGTTTTTT,CASSSPPWTGVGTGELFF,TRBJ2-2,TRBV27,TRBD1
TGTGCCAGCAGCCCTGCATGGCTCCGGGGGACCCAGTACTTC,CASSPAWLRGTQYF,TRBJ2-5,TRBV7-9,.
TGTGCCAGTAGTACATCCTATGGCTACACCTTC,CASSTSYGYTF,TRBJ1-2,TRBV19,.
TGTGCCAGCAGCTCGGACAGGGGCAGCAATCAGCCCCAGCATTTT,CASSSDRGSNQPQHF,TRBJ1-5,TRBV6-5,TRBD1
TGTGCCAGCAGCCTAAGGGAAGCGGGGGCGCCTAATGAGCAGTTCTTC,CASSLREAGAPNEQFF,TRBJ2-1,TRBV11-2,TRBD2
TGTGCCAGCAGTGATGACGGGAGGGGGAGTGATGAGCAGTTCTTC,CASSDDGRGSDEQFF,TRBJ2-1,TRBV2,TRBD2
TGTGCCAGCAGTTTATCGGCAGGGAATAAGCAGTACTTC,CASSLSAGNKQYF,TRBJ2-5,TRBV27,.
TGTGCCAGTAGTATCCCCGGACAGGGGCGGACTGAAGCTTTCTTT,CASSIPGQGRTEAFF,TRBJ1-1,TRBV19,TRBD1
TGCGCCAGCAGCGGACCCGGGACTTTGAAGGGGCAGTACTTC,CASSGPGTLKGQYF,TRBJ2-7,TRBV5-1,.
TGTGCCAGCAGCCAAAGTAAAGGGGCGACCTATGGCTACACCTTC,CASSQSKGATYGYTF,TRBJ1-2,TRBV14,.
TGTGCCATAGGTCAGGGGGCGCTAACAGATACGCAGTATTTT,CAIGQGALTDTQYF,TRBJ2-3,TRBV27,TRBD1